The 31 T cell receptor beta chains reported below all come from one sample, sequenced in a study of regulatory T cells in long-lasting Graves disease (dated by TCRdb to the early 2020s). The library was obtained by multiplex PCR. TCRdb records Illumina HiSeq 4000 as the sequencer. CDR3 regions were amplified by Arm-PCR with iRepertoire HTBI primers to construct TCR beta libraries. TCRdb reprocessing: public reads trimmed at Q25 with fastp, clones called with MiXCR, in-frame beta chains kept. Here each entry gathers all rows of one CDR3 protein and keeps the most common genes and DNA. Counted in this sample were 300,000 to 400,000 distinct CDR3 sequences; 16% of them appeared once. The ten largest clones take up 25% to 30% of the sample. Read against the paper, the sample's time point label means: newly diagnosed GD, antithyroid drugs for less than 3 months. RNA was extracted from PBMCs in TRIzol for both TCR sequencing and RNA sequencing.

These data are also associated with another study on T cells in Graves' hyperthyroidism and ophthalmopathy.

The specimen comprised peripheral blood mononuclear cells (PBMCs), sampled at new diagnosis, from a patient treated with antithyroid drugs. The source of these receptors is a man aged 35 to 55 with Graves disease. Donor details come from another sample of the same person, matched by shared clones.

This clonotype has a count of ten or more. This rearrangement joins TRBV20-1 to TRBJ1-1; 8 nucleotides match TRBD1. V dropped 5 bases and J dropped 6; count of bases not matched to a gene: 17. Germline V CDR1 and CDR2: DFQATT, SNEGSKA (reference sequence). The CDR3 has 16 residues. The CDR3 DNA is TGCAGTGCTGGGCGGGCTCACTTACAGGGGGGTGCTGAAGCTTTCTTT. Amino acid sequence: CSAGRAHLQGGAEAFF.

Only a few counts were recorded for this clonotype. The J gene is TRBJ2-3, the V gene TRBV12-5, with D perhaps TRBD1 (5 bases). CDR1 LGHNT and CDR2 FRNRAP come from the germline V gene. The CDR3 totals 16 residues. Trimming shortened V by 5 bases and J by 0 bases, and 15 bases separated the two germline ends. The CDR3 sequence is CASGLRQKISTDTQYF. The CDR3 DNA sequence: TGTGCTAGTGGTCTCAGACAGAAGATTAGCACAGATACGCAGTATTTT.

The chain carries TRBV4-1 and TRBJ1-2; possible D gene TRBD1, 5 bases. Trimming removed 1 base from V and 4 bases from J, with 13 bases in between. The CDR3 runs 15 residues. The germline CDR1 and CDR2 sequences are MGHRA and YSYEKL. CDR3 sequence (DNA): TGCGCCAGCAGCCAAGGAGAGGGGACCTCCTATGGCTACACCTTC. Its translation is CASSQGEGTSYGYTF.

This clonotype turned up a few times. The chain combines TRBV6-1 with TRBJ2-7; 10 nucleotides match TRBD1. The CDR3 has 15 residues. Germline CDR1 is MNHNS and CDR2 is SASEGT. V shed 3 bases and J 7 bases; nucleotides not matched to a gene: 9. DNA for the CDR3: TGTGCCAGCAGTGATAGCGGACAGGGGGTGGGGGAGCAGTACTTC. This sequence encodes CASSDSGQGVGEQYF.

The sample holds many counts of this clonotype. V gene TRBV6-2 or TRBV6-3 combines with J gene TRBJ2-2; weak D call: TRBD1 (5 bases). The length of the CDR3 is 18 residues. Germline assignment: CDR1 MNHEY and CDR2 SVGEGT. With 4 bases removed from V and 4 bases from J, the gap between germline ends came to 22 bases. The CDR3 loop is CASSWGSARNLLTGELFF. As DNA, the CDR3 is TGTGCCAGCAGTTGGGGCAGTGCCCGGAACTTACTCACCGGGGAGCTGTTTTTT.

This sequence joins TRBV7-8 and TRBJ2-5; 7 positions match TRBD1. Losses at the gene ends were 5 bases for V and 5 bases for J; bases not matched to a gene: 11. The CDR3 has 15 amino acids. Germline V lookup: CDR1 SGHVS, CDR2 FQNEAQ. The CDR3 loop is CASSDPTGSGETQYF. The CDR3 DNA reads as TGTGCCAGCAGCGATCCGACAGGGTCCGGGGAGACCCAGTACTTC.

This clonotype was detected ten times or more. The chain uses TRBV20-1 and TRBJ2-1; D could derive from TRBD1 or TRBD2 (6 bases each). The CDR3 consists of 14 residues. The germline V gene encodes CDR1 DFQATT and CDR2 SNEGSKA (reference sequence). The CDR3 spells CAGGPRATYNEQFF. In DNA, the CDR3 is TGCGCTGGGGGGCCCCGGGCGACCTACAATGAGCAGTTCTTC.

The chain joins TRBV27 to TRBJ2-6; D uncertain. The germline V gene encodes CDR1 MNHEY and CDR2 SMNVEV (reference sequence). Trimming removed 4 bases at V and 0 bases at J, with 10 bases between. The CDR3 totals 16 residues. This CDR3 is CASSSRMSSGANVLTF. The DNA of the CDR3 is TGTGCCAGCAGTTCCCGGATGAGCTCTGGGGCCAACGTCCTGACTTTC.

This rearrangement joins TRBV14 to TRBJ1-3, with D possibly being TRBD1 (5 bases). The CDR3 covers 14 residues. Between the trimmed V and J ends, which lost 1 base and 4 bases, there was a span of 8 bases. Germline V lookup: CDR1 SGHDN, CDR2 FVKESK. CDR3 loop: CASSQGGAGNTIYF. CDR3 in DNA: TGTGCCAGCAGCCAAGGTGGGGCCGGAAACACCATATATTTT.

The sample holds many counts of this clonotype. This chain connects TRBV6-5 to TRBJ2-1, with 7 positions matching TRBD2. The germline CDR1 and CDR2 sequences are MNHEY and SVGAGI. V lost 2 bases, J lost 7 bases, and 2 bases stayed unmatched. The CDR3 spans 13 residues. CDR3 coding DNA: TGTGCCAGCAGTTACGGGGAGGGGAATGAGCAGTTCTTC. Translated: CASSYGEGNEQFF.

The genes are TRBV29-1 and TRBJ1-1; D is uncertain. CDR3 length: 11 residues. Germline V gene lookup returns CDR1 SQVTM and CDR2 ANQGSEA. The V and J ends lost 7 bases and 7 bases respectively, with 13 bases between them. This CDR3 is CSGSRALEAFF. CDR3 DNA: TGCAGCGGTTCTCGGGCCCTTGAAGCTTTCTTT.

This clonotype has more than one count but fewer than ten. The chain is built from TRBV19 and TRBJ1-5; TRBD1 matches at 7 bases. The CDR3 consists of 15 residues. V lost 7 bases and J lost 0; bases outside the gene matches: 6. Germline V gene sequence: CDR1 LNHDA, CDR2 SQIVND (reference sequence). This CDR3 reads CASTGTVYSNQPQHF. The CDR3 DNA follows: TGTGCCAGTACAGGGACAGTGTATAGCAATCAGCCCCAGCATTTT.

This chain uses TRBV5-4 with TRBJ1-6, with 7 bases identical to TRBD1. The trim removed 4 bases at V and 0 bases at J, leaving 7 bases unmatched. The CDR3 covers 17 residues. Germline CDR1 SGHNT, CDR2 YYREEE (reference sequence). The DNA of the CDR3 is TGTGCCAGCAGCGACAACAGGGGACGCTCCTATAATTCACCCCTCCACTTT. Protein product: CASSDNRGRSYNSPLHF.

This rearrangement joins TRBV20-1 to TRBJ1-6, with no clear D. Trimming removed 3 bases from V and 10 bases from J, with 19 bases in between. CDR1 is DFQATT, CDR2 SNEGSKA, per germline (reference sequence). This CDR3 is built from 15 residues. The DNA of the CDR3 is TGCAGTGCTAGGCTCATGTGGGCGCGGCAATCACCCCTCCACTTT. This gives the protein CSARLMWARQSPLHF.

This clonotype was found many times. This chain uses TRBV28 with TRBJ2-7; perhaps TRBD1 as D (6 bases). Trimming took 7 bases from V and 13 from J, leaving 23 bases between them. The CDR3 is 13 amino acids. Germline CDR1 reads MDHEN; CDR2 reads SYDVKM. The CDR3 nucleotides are TGTGCCAGCAACCCTCAGACGGGACACCGTACCTACTTC. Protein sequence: CASNPQTGHRTYF.

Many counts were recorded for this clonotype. CDR3 DNA: TGTGCCAGCAGATCGACGGGCGAGGTGTACGAGCAGTACTTC. Translating it yields CASRSTGEVYEQYF. The chain has TRBV28 and TRBJ2-7; D is undetermined. The germline CDR1 and CDR2 sequences are MDHEN and SYDVKM. The CDR3 runs to 14 residues. Trimming stripped 6 bases from V and 4 bases from J, with 16 bases between.

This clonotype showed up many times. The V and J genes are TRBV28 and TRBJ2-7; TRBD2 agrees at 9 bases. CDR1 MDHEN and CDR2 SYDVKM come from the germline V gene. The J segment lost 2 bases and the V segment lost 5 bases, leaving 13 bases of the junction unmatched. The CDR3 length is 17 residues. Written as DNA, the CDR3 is TGTGCCAGCAGTCCCCACTGGGATGCGGGGGGGACCTACGAGCAGTACTTC. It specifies CASSPHWDAGGTYEQYF. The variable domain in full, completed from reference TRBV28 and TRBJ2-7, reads DVKVTQSSRYLVKRTGEKVFLECVQDMDHENMFWYRQDPGLGLRLIYFSYDVKMKEKGDIPEGYSVSREKKERFSLILESASTNQTSMYLCASSPHWDAGGTYEQYFGPGTRLTVT.

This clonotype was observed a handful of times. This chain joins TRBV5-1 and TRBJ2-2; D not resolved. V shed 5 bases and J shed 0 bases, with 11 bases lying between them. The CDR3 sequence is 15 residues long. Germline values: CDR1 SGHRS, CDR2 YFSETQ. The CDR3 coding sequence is TGCGCCAGCAGTAAGGGTAACGCGAACACCGGGGAGCTGTTTTTT. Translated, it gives CASSKGNANTGELFF. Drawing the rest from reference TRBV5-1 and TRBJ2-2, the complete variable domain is KAGVTQTPRYLIKTRGQQVTLSCSPISGHRSVSWYQQTPGQGLQFLFEYFSETQRNKGNFPGRFSGRQFSNSRSEMNVSTLELGDSALYLCASSKGNANTGELFFGEGSRLTVL.

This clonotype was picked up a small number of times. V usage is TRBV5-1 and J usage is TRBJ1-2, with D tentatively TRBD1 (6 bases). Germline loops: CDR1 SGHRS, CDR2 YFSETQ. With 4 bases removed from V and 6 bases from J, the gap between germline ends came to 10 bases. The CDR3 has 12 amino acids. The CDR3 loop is CASSRTADGYTF. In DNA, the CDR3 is TGCGCCAGCAGCAGGACAGCAGATGGCTACACCTTC.

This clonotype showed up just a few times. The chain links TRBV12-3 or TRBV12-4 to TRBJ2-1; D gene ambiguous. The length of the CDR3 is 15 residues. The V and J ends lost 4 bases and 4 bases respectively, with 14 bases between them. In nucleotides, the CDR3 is TGTGCCAGCAGTTCGGCCAATCTGAGGTACAATGAGCAGTTCTTC. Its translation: CASSSANLRYNEQFF.

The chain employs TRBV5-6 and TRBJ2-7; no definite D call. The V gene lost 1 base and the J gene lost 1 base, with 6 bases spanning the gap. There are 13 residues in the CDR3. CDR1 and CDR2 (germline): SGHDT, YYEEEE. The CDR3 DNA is TGTGCCAGCAGCTTGTCACAGTCCTACGAGCAGTACTTC. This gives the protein CASSLSQSYEQYF.

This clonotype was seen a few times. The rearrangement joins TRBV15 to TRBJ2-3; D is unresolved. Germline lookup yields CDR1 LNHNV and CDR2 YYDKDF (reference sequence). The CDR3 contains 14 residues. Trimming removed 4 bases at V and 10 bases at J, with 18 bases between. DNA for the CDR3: TGTGCCACCAGCAAAGGAACACCTCCCCTTTCGCAGTATTTT. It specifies CATSKGTPPLSQYF. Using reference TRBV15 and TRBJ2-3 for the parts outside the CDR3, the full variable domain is DAMVIQNPRYQVTQFGKPVTLSCSQTLNHNVMYWYQQKSSQAPKLLFHYYDKDFNNEADTPDNFQSRRPNTSFCFLDIRSPGLGDTAMYLCATSKGTPPLSQYFGPGTRLTVL.

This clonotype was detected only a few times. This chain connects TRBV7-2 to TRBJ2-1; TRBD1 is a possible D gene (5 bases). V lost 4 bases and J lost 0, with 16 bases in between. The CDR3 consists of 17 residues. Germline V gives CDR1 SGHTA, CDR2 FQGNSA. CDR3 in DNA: TGTGCCAGCAGCTCCTCAACAGGCCCGAGCTCCTACAATGAGCAGTTCTTC. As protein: CASSSSTGPSSYNEQFF.

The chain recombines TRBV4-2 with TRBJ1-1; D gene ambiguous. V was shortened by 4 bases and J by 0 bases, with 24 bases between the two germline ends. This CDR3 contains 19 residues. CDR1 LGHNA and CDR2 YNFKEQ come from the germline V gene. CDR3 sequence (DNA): TGTGCCAGCAGCCCGAAGGTACGGGCGCACGGATACATGAACACTGAAGCTTTCTTT. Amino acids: CASSPKVRAHGYMNTEAFF.

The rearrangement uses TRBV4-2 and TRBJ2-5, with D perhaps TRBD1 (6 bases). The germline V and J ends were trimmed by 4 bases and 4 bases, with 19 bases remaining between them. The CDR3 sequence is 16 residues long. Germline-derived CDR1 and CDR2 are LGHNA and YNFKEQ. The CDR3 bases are TGTGCCAGCAGCCCACGGGGTGCAGGGGCGTTAGAGACCCAGTACTTC. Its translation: CASSPRGAGALETQYF.

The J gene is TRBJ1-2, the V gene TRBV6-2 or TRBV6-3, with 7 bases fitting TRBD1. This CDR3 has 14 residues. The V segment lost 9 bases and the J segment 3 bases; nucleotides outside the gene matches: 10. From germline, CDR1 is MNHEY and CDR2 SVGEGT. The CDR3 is CASQGGYGYYGYTF. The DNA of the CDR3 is TGTGCCAGTCAGGGGGGTTATGGGTACTATGGCTACACCTTC.

The CDR3 loop reads CASSKGLAKNIQYF. For the CDR3, the DNA is TGTGCCAGCAGTAAAGGTTTAGCCAAAAACATTCAGTACTTC. This chain joins TRBV6-1 and TRBJ2-4, with D unclear. CDR1 and CDR2 from the germline V gene are MNHNS and SASEGT. Trimming stripped 5 bases from V and 0 bases from J, with 8 bases between. The CDR3 length is 14 residues.

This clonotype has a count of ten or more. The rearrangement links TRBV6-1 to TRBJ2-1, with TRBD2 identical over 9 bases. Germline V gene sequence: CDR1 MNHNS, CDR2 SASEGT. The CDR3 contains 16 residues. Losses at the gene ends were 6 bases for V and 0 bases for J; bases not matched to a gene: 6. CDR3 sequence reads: CASRSGRGGSYNEQFF. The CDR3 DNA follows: TGTGCCAGCAGGTCCGGGCGGGGGGGCTCCTACAATGAGCAGTTCTTC.

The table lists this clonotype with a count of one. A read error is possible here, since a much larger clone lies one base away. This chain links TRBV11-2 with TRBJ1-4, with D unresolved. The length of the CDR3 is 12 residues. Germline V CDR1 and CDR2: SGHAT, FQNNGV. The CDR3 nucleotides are TGTGCCAGCAGCTTAGTAGATGAAAAACTGTCTTTT. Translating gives CASSLVDEKLSF.

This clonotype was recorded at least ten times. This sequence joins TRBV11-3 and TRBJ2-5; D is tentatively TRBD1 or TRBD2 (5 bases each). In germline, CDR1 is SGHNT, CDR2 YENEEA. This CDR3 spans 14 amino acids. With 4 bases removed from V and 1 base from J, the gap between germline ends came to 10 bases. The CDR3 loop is CASSSRDGQETQYF. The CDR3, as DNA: TGTGCCAGCAGCTCCCGGGACGGCCAAGAGACCCAGTACTTC. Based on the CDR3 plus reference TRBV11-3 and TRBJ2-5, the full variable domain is EAGVVQSPRYKIIEKKQPVAFWCNPISGHNTLYWYLQNLGQGPELLIRYENEEAVDDSQLPKDRFSAERLKGVDSTLKIQPAELGDSAVYLCASSSRDGQETQYFGPGTRLLVL.

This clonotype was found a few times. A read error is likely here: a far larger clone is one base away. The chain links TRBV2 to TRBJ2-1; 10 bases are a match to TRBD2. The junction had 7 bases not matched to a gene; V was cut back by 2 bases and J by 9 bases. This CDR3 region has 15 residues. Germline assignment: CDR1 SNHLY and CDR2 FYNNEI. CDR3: CASSEPRTSGVEQFF. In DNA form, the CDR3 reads TGTGCCAGCAGTGAACCAAGGACTAGCGGAGTTGAGCAGTTCTTC.